This T cell receptor beta chain was recovered during a study of T cells in tumors after PD-1 blockade. On the study more broadly: Some patients also took daily vismodegib 150 mg during anti-PD-1 treatment.

Input was about 600 ng to 6,004 ng of genomic DNA from tumor or blood. As concerns this clone: The antigen remains unidentified.

TCRdb's table, derived via immunoSEQ multiplex PCR, lists solely in-frame clones and lacks some. This sample has some 1,500 clones, with 60% to 75% found just once. Study-level results: Two pre-treatment samples showed no clonal replacement between them. Expanded exhausted CD8+ clones after therapy were mostly novel clonotypes.

Between the trimmed V and J ends, which lost 1 base and 4 bases, there was a span of 13 bases. This CDR3 spans 15 amino acids. The germline CDR1 and CDR2 sequences are LNHNV and YYDKDF (reference sequence). This clonotype originated in a human donor with basal cell carcinoma. This specimen was tumor tissue, taken before anti-PD-1 treatment. V usage is TRBV15 and J usage is TRBJ1-2; no clear D gene. The CDR3 nucleotides are TGTGCCACCAGCAGAGGCGGCGCCGAGGGCTATGGCTACACCTTC. Its translation: CATSRGGAEGYGYTF.